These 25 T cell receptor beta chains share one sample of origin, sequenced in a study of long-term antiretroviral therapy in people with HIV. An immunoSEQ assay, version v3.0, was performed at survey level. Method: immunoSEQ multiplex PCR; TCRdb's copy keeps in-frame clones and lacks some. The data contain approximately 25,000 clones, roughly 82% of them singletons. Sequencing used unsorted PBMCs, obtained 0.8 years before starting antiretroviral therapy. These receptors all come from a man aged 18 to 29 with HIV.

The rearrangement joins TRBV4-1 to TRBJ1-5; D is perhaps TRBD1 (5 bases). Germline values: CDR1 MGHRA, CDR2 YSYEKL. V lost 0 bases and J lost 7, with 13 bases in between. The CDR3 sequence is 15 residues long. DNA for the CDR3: TGCGCCAGCAGCCAAGATCGGGGCAGCGGGCAGCCCCAGCATTTT. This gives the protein CASSQDRGSGQPQHF.

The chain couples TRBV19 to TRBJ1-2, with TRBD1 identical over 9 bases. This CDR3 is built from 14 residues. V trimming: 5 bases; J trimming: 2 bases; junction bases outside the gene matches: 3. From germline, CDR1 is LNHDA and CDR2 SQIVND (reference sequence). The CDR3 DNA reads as TGTGCCAGTAGTGCAGGGACAGGGAACTATGGCTACACCTTC. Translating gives CASSAGTGNYGYTF.

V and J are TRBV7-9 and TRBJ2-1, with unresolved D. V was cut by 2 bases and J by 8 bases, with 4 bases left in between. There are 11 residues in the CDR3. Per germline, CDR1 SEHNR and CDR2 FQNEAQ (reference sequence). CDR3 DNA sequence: TGTGCCAGCAGCTTAAGGTATGAGCAGTTCTTC. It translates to CASSLRYEQFF.

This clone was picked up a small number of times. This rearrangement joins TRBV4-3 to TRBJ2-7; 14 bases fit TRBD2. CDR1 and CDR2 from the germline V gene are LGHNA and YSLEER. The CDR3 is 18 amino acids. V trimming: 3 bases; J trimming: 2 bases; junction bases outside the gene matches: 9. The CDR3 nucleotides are TGCGCCAGCAGCCACGGGACTAGCGGGAGCCAGGCCCCCTACGAGCAGTACTTC. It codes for CASSHGTSGSQAPYEQYF.

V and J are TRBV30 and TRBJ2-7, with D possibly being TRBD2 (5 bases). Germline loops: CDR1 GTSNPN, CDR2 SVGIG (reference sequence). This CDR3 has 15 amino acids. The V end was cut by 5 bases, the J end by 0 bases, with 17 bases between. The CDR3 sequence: CAWVAMMGSSYEQYF. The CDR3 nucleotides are TGTGCCTGGGTGGCCATGATGGGGAGCTCCTACGAGCAGTACTTC. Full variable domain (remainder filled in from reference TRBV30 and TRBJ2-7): SQTIHQWPATLVQPVGSPLSLECTVEGTSNPNLYWYRQAAGRGLQLLFYSVGIGQISSEVPQNLSASRPQDRQFILSSKKLLLSDSGFYLCAWVAMMGSSYEQYFGPGTRLTVT.

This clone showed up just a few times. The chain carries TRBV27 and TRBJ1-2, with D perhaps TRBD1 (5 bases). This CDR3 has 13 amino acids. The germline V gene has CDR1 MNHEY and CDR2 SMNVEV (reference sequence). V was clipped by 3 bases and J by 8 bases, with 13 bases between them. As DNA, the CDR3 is TGTGCCAGCAGTTTCAGCAGGGCTGGCGGCTACACCTTC. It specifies CASSFSRAGGYTF.

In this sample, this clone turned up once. CDR3 sequence (DNA): TGTGCCAGCAGCCAATCGGGACTAGCGGGAGCGTGGGAGCAGTACTTC. This translates into CASSQSGLAGAWEQYF. The gene calls are TRBV14 and TRBJ2-7; 14 positions agree with TRBD2. The CDR3 has 16 amino acids. V shed 2 bases, J shed 7 bases, and the junction held 7 bases outside the gene matches. Germline CDR1 and CDR2: SGHDN and FVKESK.

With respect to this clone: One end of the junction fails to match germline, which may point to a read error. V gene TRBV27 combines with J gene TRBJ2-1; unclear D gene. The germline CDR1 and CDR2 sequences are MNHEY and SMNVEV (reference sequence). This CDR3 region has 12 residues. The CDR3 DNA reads TGTGCCAGCAGTGACACGTATCGCGCCCACGTCTTC. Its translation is CASSDTYRAHVF.

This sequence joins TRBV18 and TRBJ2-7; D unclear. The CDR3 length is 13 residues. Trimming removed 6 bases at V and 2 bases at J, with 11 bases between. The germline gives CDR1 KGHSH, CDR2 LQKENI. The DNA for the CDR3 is TGTGCCAGCTCCCCTGCTTTGGCCTACGAGCAGTACTTC. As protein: CASSPALAYEQYF.

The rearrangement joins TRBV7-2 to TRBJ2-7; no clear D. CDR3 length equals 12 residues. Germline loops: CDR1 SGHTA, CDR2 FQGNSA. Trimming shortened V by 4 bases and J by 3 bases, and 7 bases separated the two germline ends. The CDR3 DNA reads TGTGCCAGCAGCTCCCCGGGCTACGAGCAGTACTTC. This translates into CASSSPGYEQYF.

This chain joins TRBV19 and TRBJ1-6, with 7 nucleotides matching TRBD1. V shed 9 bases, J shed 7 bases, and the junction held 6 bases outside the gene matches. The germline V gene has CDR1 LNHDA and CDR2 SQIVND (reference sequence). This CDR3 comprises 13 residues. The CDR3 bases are TGTGCCAGCGGGCAGGACAGGAATTCACCCCTCCACTTT. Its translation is CASGQDRNSPLHF.

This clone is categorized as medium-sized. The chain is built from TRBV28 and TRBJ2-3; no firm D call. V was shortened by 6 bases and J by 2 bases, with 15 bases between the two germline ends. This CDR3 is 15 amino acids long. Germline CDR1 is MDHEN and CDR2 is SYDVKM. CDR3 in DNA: TGTGCCAGCAGCCCGAATTCCGAAATCACAGATACGCAGTATTTT. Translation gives CASSPNSEITDTQYF.

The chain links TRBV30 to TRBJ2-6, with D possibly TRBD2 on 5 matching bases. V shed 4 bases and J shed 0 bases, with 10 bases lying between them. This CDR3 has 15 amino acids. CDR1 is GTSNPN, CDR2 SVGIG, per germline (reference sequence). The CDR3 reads CAWIRGSSGANVLTF. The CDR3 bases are TGTGCCTGGATCCGAGGGTCCTCTGGGGCCAACGTCCTGACTTTC.

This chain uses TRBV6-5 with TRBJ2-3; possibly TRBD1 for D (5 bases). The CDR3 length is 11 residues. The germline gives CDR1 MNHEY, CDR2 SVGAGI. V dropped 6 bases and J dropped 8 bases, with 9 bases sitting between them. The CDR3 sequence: CASSQGGTQYF. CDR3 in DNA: TGTGCCAGCAGCCAGGGCGGTACGCAGTATTTT.

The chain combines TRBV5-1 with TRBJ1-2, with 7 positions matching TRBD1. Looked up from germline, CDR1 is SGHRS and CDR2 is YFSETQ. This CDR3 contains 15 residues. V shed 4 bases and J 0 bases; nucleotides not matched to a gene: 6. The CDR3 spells CASSEPTGTNYGYTF. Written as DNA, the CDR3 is TGCGCCAGCAGCGAACCGACAGGGACTAACTATGGCTACACCTTC.

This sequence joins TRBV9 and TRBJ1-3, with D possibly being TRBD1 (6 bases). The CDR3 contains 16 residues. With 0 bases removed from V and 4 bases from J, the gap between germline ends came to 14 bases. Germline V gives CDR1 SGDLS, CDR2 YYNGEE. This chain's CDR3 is CASSVAWGGTGNTIYF. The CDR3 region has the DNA TGTGCCAGCAGCGTAGCGTGGGGGGGCACGGGAAACACCATATATTTT.

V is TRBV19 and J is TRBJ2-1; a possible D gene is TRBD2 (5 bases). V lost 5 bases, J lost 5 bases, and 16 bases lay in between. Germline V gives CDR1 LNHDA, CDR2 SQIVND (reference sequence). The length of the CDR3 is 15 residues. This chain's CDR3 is CASSARTGNDNEQFF. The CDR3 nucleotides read TGTGCCAGTAGTGCCCGGACGGGGAATGACAATGAGCAGTTCTTC.

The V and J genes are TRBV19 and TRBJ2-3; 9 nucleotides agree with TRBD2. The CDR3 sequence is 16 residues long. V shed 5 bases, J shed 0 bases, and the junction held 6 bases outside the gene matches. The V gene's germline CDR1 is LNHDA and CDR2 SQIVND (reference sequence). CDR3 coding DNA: TGTGCCAGTAGTGTTCGACTAGCGGTTAGCACAGATACGCAGTATTTT. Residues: CASSVRLAVSTDTQYF.

CDR3 sequence (DNA): TGTGCCAGCAGTTTGCTTAGTGGGACTTCCTACGAGCAGTACTTC. This encodes CASSLLSGTSYEQYF. The V and J genes are TRBV28 and TRBJ2-7; possibly TRBD2 for D (6 bases). The CDR3 consists of 15 residues. Germline loops: CDR1 MDHEN, CDR2 SYDVKM. Trimming removed 3 bases from V and 1 base from J, with 13 bases in between.

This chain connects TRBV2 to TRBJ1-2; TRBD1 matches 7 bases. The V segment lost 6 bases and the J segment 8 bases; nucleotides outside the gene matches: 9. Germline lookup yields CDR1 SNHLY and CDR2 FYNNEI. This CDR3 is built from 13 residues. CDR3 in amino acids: CASRDRAEGGYTF. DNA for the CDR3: TGTGCCAGCAGAGACAGGGCAGAAGGCGGCTACACCTTC.

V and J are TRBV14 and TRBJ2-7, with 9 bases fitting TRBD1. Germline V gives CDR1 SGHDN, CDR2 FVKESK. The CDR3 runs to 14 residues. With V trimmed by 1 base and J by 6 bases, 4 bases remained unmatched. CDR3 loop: CASSQAGTGTEQYF. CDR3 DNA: TGTGCCAGCAGCCAAGCTGGGACAGGGACCGAGCAGTACTTC. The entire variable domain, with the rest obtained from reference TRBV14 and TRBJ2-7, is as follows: EAGVTQFPSHSVIEKGQTVTLRCDPISGHDNLYWYRRVMGKEIKFLLHFVKESKQDESGMPNNRFLAERTGGTYSTLKVQPAELEDSGVYFCASSQAGTGTEQYFGPGTRLTVT.

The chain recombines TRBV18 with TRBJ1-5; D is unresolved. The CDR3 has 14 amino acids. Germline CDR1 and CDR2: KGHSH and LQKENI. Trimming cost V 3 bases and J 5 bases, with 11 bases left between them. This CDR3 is CASSPFYEDQPQHF. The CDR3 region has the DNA TGTGCCAGCTCACCTTTTTACGAGGATCAGCCCCAGCATTTT.

The CDR3 bases are TGTGCCAGCAGTAGAGGACTAGCGGACTACAATGAGCAGTTCTTC. As protein: CASSRGLADYNEQFF. The chain uses TRBV6-5 and TRBJ2-1; 10 bases fit TRBD2. The V gene end was trimmed by 5 bases and the J gene end by 3 bases; junction bases not matched to a gene: 4. CDR1 is MNHEY and CDR2 is SVGAGI in the germline V gene. CDR3 length: 15 residues.

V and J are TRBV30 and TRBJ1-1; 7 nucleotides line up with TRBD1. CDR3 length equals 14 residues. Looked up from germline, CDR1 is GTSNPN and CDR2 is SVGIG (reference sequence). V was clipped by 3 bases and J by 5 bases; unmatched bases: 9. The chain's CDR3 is CAWSEGARGTEAFF. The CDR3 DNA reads TGTGCCTGGAGCGAGGGGGCGCGTGGGACTGAAGCTTTCTTT. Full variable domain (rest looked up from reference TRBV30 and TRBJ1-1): SQTIHQWPATLVQPVGSPLSLECTVEGTSNPNLYWYRQAAGRGLQLLFYSVGIGQISSEVPQNLSASRPQDRQFILSSKKLLLSDSGFYLCAWSEGARGTEAFFGQGTRLTVV.

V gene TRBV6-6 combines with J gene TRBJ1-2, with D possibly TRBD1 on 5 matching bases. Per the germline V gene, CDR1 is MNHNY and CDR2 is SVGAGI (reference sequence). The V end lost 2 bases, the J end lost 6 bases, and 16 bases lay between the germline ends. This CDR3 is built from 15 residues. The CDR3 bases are TGTGCCAGCAGTTACGGGGGGGGACCTCTTGATGGCTACACCTTC. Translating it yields CASSYGGGPLDGYTF.